This TCR beta chain appears in the sequencing data of a study of blood T cell repertoires in COVID-19. Only in-frame clones appear in the TCRdb table, and some are missing; sequencing was by immunoSEQ multiplex PCR. The sample holds 250,000 to 300,000 clones, around 85% seen once. Looked up from germline, CDR1 is MGHRA and CDR2 is YSYEKL. The CDR3 runs to 14 residues. Deletions cut 1 base from V and 6 bases from J, with 10 bases between. Sequencing input: peripheral blood. The origin of this receptor is a woman aged 30 to 39 with COVID-19, enrolled during active disease. This chain links TRBV4-1 with TRBJ2-1; unclear D gene. DNA of the CDR3: TGCGCCAGCAGCCAAGGGGCCGGCCGCAATGAGCAGTTCTTC. Its translation is CASSQGAGRNEQFF.